The 32 T cell receptor beta chains listed next were all sequenced from one sample in a study of OX40 agonist ivuxolimab in advanced cancers. The repertoire was sequenced with immunoSEQ multiplex PCR; TCRdb's copy has only in-frame clones and lacks some. Here the sample spans about 66,000 clones, roughly nine tenths being singletons. Specimen: CD4+ or CD8+ T cells sorted from blood, collected in a trial of the OX40 agonist ivuxolimab. The source of these receptors is an adult with an advanced solid tumor such as melanoma, head and neck, liver or kidney cancer.

The J gene is TRBJ2-7, the V gene TRBV5-4; 15 positions match TRBD2. The germline gives CDR1 SGHNT, CDR2 YYREEE (reference sequence). The CDR3 totals 15 residues. V lost 3 bases, J lost 6 bases, and 4 bases stayed unmatched. CDR3 region: CASSWTSGRAGEQYF. The CDR3 DNA reads as TGTGCCAGCAGCTGGACTAGCGGGAGGGCCGGCGAGCAGTACTTC.

V gene TRBV5-1 combines with J gene TRBJ2-7; weak D call: TRBD1 (5 bases). Germline values: CDR1 SGHRS, CDR2 YFSETQ. Trimming stripped 3 bases from V and 2 bases from J, with 21 bases between. The CDR3 is 17 amino acids. DNA of the CDR3: TGCGCCAGCAGCTCAGAAGCAGGGTTACGTGGAACCTACGAGCAGTACTTC. Translation gives CASSSEAGLRGTYEQYF.

The rearrangement uses TRBV2 and TRBJ1-2, with 11 bases that match TRBD1. This CDR3 is built from 13 residues. V was pared by 4 bases and J by 13 bases, with 8 bases of the junction left unmatched. Germline CDR1 and CDR2: SNHLY and FYNNEI. The CDR3 nucleotides read TGTGCCAGCAGTGGGACAGGGGGCTTAGAGAGCACCTTC. This sequence encodes CASSGTGGLESTF.

The gene calls are TRBV18 and TRBJ1-2, with D possibly being TRBD1 (6 bases). Trimming took 0 bases from V and 5 from J, leaving 10 bases between them. Germline CDR1 and CDR2: KGHSH and LQKENI. The CDR3 totals 14 residues. CDR3 protein: CASSPPTGSYGYTF. CDR3 bases: TGTGCCAGCTCACCACCGACAGGTTCATATGGCTACACCTTC.

The chain couples TRBV30 to TRBJ2-2; possible D gene TRBD2, 6 bases. The CDR3 sequence is 14 residues long. Germline-derived CDR1 and CDR2 are GTSNPN and SVGIG (reference sequence). The V and J ends lost 7 bases and 2 bases respectively, with 14 bases between them. CDR3 sequence: CAYGEDGNTGELFF. The CDR3 DNA sequence: TGTGCCTACGGGGAGGACGGAAACACCGGGGAGCTGTTTTTT.

The count of this clone is one. The J gene is TRBJ2-6, the V gene TRBV19; 9 bases align to TRBD1. The CDR3 has 17 amino acids. Germline trimming cut 6 bases from V and 0 bases from J; bases unmatched to any gene: 6. Germline lookup yields CDR1 LNHDA and CDR2 SQIVND (reference sequence). The CDR3 loop is CASSQGQGNSGANVLTF. CDR3 bases: TGTGCCAGTAGCCAGGGACAGGGTAACTCTGGGGCCAACGTCCTGACTTTC.

This sequence joins TRBV15 and TRBJ2-3, with 14 bases fitting TRBD2. CDR1 is LNHNV, CDR2 YYDKDF, per germline (reference sequence). V lost 3 bases and J lost 4; bases outside the gene matches: 6. This CDR3 comprises 17 residues. CDR3 sequence (DNA): TGTGCCACCAGCAGGGGTGCGACTAGCGGGAGGGCAGATACGCAGTATTTT. It encodes CATSRGATSGRADTQYF.

The chain carries TRBV6-1 and TRBJ2-5; possibly TRBD2 for D (6 bases). The CDR3 consists of 13 residues. V dropped 6 bases and J dropped 5 bases, with 13 bases sitting between them. The V gene's germline CDR1 is MNHNS and CDR2 SASEGT. This CDR3 reads CASRSPGDETQYF. DNA for the CDR3: TGTGCCAGCAGATCGCCGGGGGATGAGACCCAGTACTTC.

V is TRBV10-3 and J is TRBJ1-5, with D possibly matching TRBD1 (5 bases). Germline-derived CDR1 and CDR2 are ENHRY and SYGVKD. This CDR3 spans 14 amino acids. Trimming left V 0 bases short and J 5 bases short, with 8 bases between. In DNA form, the CDR3 reads TGTGCCATCAGTGAGTCGGGGACTGATCAGCCCCAGCATTTT. This codes for CAISESGTDQPQHF.

A single count supports this clone. The chain has TRBV2 and TRBJ2-7; D not resolved. The CDR3 has 14 amino acids. V lost 3 bases, J lost 2 bases, and 11 bases lay in between. In germline, CDR1 is SNHLY, CDR2 FYNNEI. The CDR3 protein is CASSDPRAAYEQYF. CDR3 DNA sequence: TGTGCCAGCAGTGACCCACGGGCAGCCTACGAGCAGTACTTC.

The V call is TRBV27, the J call TRBJ1-6, with D unresolved. Trimming removed 3 bases at V and 5 bases at J, with 11 bases between. Germline values: CDR1 MNHEY, CDR2 SMNVEV (reference sequence). The CDR3 covers 15 residues. CDR3 amino acids: CASSFSRGNNSPLHF. CDR3 in DNA: TGTGCCAGCAGTTTCTCTCGGGGAAATAATTCACCCCTCCACTTT.

This clone has a handful of counts. This chain connects TRBV5-1 to TRBJ2-2; D gene unclear. The CDR3 extends over 15 amino acids. The V end was cut by 2 bases, the J end by 5 bases, with 13 bases between. Germline values: CDR1 SGHRS, CDR2 YFSETQ. The CDR3 protein is CASSFRVGSTGELFF. In DNA form, the CDR3 reads TGCGCCAGCAGCTTCCGCGTAGGTTCGACCGGGGAGCTGTTTTTT.

This chain links TRBV19 with TRBJ2-7; 9 bases match TRBD1. CDR1 is LNHDA and CDR2 is SQIVND in the germline V gene (reference sequence). V gave up 3 bases and J gave up 9 bases; unmatched junction bases: 6. CDR3 length: 13 residues. The CDR3 nucleotides are TGTGCCAGTAGTATTCCGGGACAGGGTTGGCAGTACTTC. Its translation: CASSIPGQGWQYF.

This sequence joins TRBV10-3 and TRBJ1-4, with 7 nucleotides matching TRBD1. V lost 10 bases to trimming and J lost 4 bases; unmatched junction nucleotides: 15. Per germline, CDR1 ENHRY and CDR2 SYGVKD. The CDR3 has 16 residues. CDR3 sequence reads: CATRGGPTEHNEKLFF. The CDR3 DNA is TGTGCCACCAGGGGGGGGCCTACAGAACATAATGAAAAACTGTTTTTT.

The chain recombines TRBV4-2 with TRBJ2-5; tentative D call: TRBD2 (7 bases). The V gene's germline CDR1 is LGHNA and CDR2 YNFKEQ. The CDR3 has 14 residues. V shed 5 bases and J shed 5 bases, with 15 bases lying between them. The CDR3 coding sequence is TGTGCCAGCAGCTTGGCGGGGGCGGGGGAGACCCAGTACTTC. Residues: CASSLAGAGETQYF.

The V and J genes are TRBV6-5 and TRBJ1-4; weak D call: TRBD1 (6 bases). V gave up 6 bases and J gave up 7 bases, with 15 bases separating them. This CDR3 comprises 14 residues. Germline V gives CDR1 MNHEY, CDR2 SVGAGI. CDR3 amino acids: CASRTTGWVEKLFF. The CDR3 DNA reads as TGTGCCAGCAGAACCACAGGGTGGGTTGAAAAACTGTTTTTT.

The chain couples TRBV7-2 to TRBJ1-5, with a possible D match to TRBD1 (5 bases). From germline, CDR1 is SGHTA and CDR2 FQGNSA. The CDR3 sequence is 15 residues long. V lost 2 bases, J lost 5 bases, and 13 bases lay in between. CDR3 bases: TGTGCCAGCAGCTTAACGGGGGGAGATGATCAGCCCCAGCATTTT. It translates to CASSLTGGDDQPQHF. The full variable domain, with the rest looked up from reference TRBV7-2 and TRBJ1-5, is GAGVSQSPSNKVTEKGKDVELRCDPISGHTALYWYRQSLGQGLEFLIYFQGNSAPDKSGLPSDRFSAERTGGSVSTLTIQRTQQEDSAVYLCASSLTGGDDQPQHFGDGTRLSIL.

The V and J genes are TRBV21-1 and TRBJ2-1; no DNA check was done on the table's D call, TRBD1. TRBV21-1 is listed as a pseudogene. There are 18 residues in the CDR3. The chain's CDR3 is CASSKEGGQGGHYNEQFF. DNA of the CDR3: TGTGCCAGCAGCAAAGAAGGGGGACAGGGAGGGCACTACAATGAGCAGTTCTTC.

The V call is TRBV4-2, the J call TRBJ2-2, with D unclear. V was pared by 6 bases and J by 0 bases, with 17 bases between. The V gene's germline CDR1 is LGHNA and CDR2 YNFKEQ. The CDR3 consists of 17 residues. This CDR3 reads CASSIGFGSSNTGELFF. The CDR3 DNA follows: TGTGCCAGCAGTATCGGATTCGGTTCTTCGAACACCGGGGAGCTGTTTTTT.

This chain links TRBV11-3 with TRBJ2-1; 12 bases fit TRBD1. V dropped 5 bases and J dropped 8; count of bases not matched to a gene: 4. Germline V lookup: CDR1 SGHNT, CDR2 YENEEA. This CDR3 has 14 residues. This chain's CDR3 is CASSPGTGGHEQFF. The CDR3 bases are TGTGCCAGCAGCCCCGGGACAGGGGGCCATGAGCAGTTCTTC.

For the CDR3, the DNA is TGTGCCAGCAGCTTAAACGGAGCGGGAGAGTGGTGGAGCTCCTACAATGAGCAGTTCTTC. This codes for CASSLNGAGEWWSSYNEQFF. V usage is TRBV7-3 and J usage is TRBJ2-1; 8 bases agree with TRBD2. There are 20 residues in the CDR3. After removal of 1 base from V and 0 bases from J, the junction contained 14 bases not matched to a gene. Germline CDR1 SGHTA, CDR2 FQGTGA.

This clone has only a few counts. The chain couples TRBV7-9 to TRBJ2-2; 15 bases align to TRBD2. Germline V gene sequence: CDR1 SEHNR, CDR2 FQNEAQ (reference sequence). There are 18 residues in the CDR3. The V gene end was trimmed by 5 bases and the J gene end by 3 bases; junction bases not matched to a gene: 7. CDR3 residues: CASSHRTSGRADTGELFF. The CDR3 coding sequence is TGTGCCAGCAGCCATAGGACTAGCGGGAGGGCCGACACCGGGGAGCTGTTTTTT.

J is TRBJ1-2 and V is TRBV5-1; no clear D. The V end lost 0 bases, the J end lost 1 base, and 7 bases lay between the germline ends. CDR3 size: 14 residues. Germline loops: CDR1 SGHRS, CDR2 YFSETQ. The DNA of the CDR3 is TGCGCCAGCAGCTTGGACAGCAGTAACTATGGCTACACCTTC. Its translation is CASSLDSSNYGYTF.

This chain joins TRBV6-5 and TRBJ1-4; 8 nucleotides align to TRBD1. CDR1 and CDR2 from the germline V gene are MNHEY and SVGAGI. The CDR3 consists of 14 residues. Trimming removed 5 bases from V and 3 bases from J; junction bases left unmatched: 2. CDR3 residues: CASSPGQANEKLFF. DNA for the CDR3: TGTGCCAGCAGTCCGGGACAGGCTAATGAAAAACTGTTTTTT.

The chain is built from TRBV23-1 and TRBJ2-7, with a tentative D call TRBD1 (5 bases). TRBV23-1 is flagged as an ORF with uncertain function. The CDR3 totals 14 residues. Trimming removed 0 bases at V and 3 bases at J, with 9 bases between. CDR3: CASSQSGRDYEQYF. DNA for the CDR3: TGCGCCAGCAGTCAATCGGGCAGGGACTACGAGCAGTACTTC.

Concerning this clone: The sample has other DNA sequences that encode this CDR3 too. The chain has TRBV5-4 and TRBJ2-5; D uncertain. CDR3 length: 14 amino acids. Germline values: CDR1 SGHNT, CDR2 YYREEE (reference sequence). V was pared by 4 bases and J by 1 base, with 11 bases between. The CDR3, as DNA: TGTGCCAGCAGCCTGGCCGGGTCCCAAGAGACCCAGTACTTC. Translating it yields CASSLAGSQETQYF.

V and J are TRBV5-6 and TRBJ2-2; no clear D gene. Per germline, CDR1 SGHDT and CDR2 YYEEEE. This CDR3 region has 17 residues. V was cut by 2 bases and J by 1 base, with 15 bases left in between. CDR3 protein: CASSLLTDHWNTGELFF. The CDR3 coding sequence is TGTGCCAGCAGCTTACTGACGGATCACTGGAACACCGGGGAGCTGTTTTTT.

The chain employs TRBV5-6 and TRBJ2-1; D uncertain. The CDR3 is 13 amino acids. CDR1 is SGHDT and CDR2 is YYEEEE in the germline V gene. The ends were cut back, 0 bases at V and 8 bases at J, with 9 bases in the middle. The CDR3 nucleotides read TGTGCCAGCAGCTTGGTTGGGTGGCATGAGCAGTTCTTC. This encodes CASSLVGWHEQFF.

CDR3 protein: CASSQDLGGTEAFF. DNA for the CDR3: TGCGCCAGCAGCCAAGATTTGGGTGGCACTGAAGCTTTCTTT. The chain uses TRBV4-1 and TRBJ1-1; no clear D. Germline CDR1 and CDR2: MGHRA and YSYEKL. The CDR3 loop spans 14 amino acids. Trimming removed 0 bases from V and 4 bases from J, with 9 bases in between.

The chain carries TRBV20-1 and TRBJ1-1; D is unclear. Germline CDR1 DFQATT, CDR2 SNEGSKA (reference sequence). Trimming stripped 6 bases from V and 0 bases from J, with 5 bases between. The CDR3 covers 11 residues. The CDR3 DNA reads as TGCAGTGCGGAGGTGAACACTGAAGCTTTCTTT. It is translated as CSAEVNTEAFF.

J is TRBJ1-1 and V is TRBV6-1, with unresolved D. The CDR3 extends over 11 amino acids. Trimming shortened V by 7 bases and J by 1 base, and 4 bases separated the two germline ends. Germline V gene lookup returns CDR1 MNHNS and CDR2 SASEGT. The CDR3 protein is CASKQNTEAFF. CDR3 DNA sequence: TGTGCCAGCAAGCAGAACACTGAAGCTTTCTTT.

The chain joins TRBV7-8 to TRBJ2-5, with D possibly matching TRBD1 (5 bases). Germline CDR1 SGHVS, CDR2 FQNEAQ. The CDR3 runs to 14 residues. V was shortened by 4 bases and J by 3 bases, with 12 bases between the two germline ends. CDR3 bases: TGTGCCAGCAGCTACCGTGAGACAGAAGAGACCCAGTACTTC. Its translation is CASSYRETEETQYF.